This T cell receptor (beta chain) was captured in a study of T-cell reconstitution after alpha-beta-depleted transplantation in children (dated by TCRdb to the mid-2010s). Some background on the complete study: The study quantitatively tracked T-cell immune reconstitution after TCRalphabeta/CD19-depleted allogeneic hematopoietic cell transplantation in children using TCR repertoire profiling.

From its cysteine to its phenylalanine, the CDR3 spans 16 amino acids. The entry retains the CDR3 DNA only, 48 bases that are in frame from base 1. The V end loses 7 bases and the J end loses 2 bases, and a stretch of 20 bases separates them. The germline V gene provides CDR1 SGHRS and CDR2 YFSETQ. What the study reported, not specific to this receptor: Over subsequent months, a decline in hyperexpanded clone frequencies was noted, and after one year, T-cell counts and TCRbeta diversity were mostly ascribed to newly produced T cells. The apparently early recovery of alphabetaT-cell counts about two months after transplant reportedly depended on only several hundred rapidly expanded clones that came from non-depleted graft cells. In some patients, the high TCRbeta diversity seen at day 60 was put down to recipient T cells and intrathymic progenitors that had survived conditioning.

This clonotype showed up just a few times. Its binding antigen is unknown. No much larger clone exists at a distance of one base, and base qualities are not known. The library was produced with PCR. Sequenced on an Illumina HiSeq 2500. TCR libraries were prepared with molecular barcoding, using unique molecular identifiers to normalize TCRbeta repertoire quantification. TCRdb trimmed the raw reads at Q25, called clones with MiXCR and kept productive beta chains. Here each entry gathers all rows of one CDR3 protein and keeps the most common genes and DNA. Present in this sample are roughly 50,000 distinct CDR3 sequences, about 40% of which were seen just once. The ten biggest clones cover 95% to 98% of the sample. The treatment or condition label on this specimen signifies: allogeneic hematopoietic cell transplantation with graft depleted of TCRalphabeta T cells and CD19 B cells. The transplant recipients were children given TCRalphabeta/CD19-depleted allogeneic hematopoietic cell grafts.

This chain is built from TRBV5-1 and TRBJ2-3, with the D segment possibly TRBD1 or TRBD2, each aligning over 7 bases. This clonotype was obtained from a male patient under 18 who had a stem cell transplant for acute lymphoblastic leukemia, so the T cells may come from the graft donor. The sequencing here drew on PBMCs, mostly from graft donor cells, taken 360 days after TCRalphabeta/CD19-depleted stem cell transplant. The DNA is as follows: TGCGCCAGCTCCCTACGTCAGGGGGGGATCACAGATACGCAGTATTTT. It translates as CASSLRQGGITDTQYF.